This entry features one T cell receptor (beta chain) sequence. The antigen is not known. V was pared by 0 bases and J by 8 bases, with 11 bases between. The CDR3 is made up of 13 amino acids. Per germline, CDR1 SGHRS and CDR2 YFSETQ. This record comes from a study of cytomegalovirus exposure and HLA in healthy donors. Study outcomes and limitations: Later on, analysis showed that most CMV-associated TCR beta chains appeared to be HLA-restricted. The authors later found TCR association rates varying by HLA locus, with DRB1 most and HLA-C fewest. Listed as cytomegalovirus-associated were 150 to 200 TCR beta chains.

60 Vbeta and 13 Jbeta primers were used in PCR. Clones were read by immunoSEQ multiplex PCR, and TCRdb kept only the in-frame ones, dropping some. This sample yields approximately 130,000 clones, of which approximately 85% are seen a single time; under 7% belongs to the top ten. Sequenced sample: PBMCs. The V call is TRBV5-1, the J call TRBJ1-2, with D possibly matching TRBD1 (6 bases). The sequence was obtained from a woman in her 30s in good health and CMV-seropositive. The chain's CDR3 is CASSLVSGDGYTF. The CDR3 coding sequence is TGCGCCAGCAGCTTGGTCTCAGGGGACGGCTACACCTTC.